A selection of T cell receptor beta chains follows, all from one sample in a study of cytomegalovirus exposure and HLA in healthy donors. The protocol was immunoSEQ multiplex PCR, while the TCRdb copy is restricted to in-frame clones and leaves out a portion. The sample lists 150,000 or so clones; around 80% were seen once. The sample was PBMCs. Receptor source: a woman between 45 and 65 years old in good health and CMV-seropositive. Each CDR3 is given with its conserved first and last residue. The order of the fields is D gene, J gene, clone size, V gene, CDR3 DNA, CDR3 protein. D genes are given only for firm matches. For some rows the clone size is stated as once, few or many, or as a class when expanded; others skip it.

TRBD1	TRBJ1-1	NA	TRBV19	TGTGCCAGTAGTATCCCAGGGGGCGGAACCTTTGAAGCTTTCTTT	CASSIPGGGTFEAFF
NA	TRBJ2-5	NA	TRBV7-8	TGTGCCAGCAGCAACTCCGACAGGGAGACCCAGTACTTC	CASSNSDRETQYF
NA	TRBJ2-3	NA	TRBV19	TGTGCCAGTAGTAATCAGGCCAGCTTAAGCACAGATACGCAGTATTTT	CASSNQASLSTDTQYF
TRBD1	TRBJ1-5	NA	TRBV11-2	TGTGCCAGCAGCGTGACAGGGGAAGGGCAGCCCCAGCATTTT	CASSVTGEGQPQHF
NA	TRBJ2-6	NA	TRBV7-2	TGTGCCAGCAGCTTGACCCGGAGCTCTGGGGCCAACGTCCTGACTTTC	CASSLTRSSGANVLTF
NA	TRBJ1-2	NA	TRBV4-3	TGCGCCAGCAGCCAGGATAGCGCTCAGGCCCACTATGGCTACACCTTC	CASSQDSAQAHYGYTF
TRBD2	TRBJ2-1	NA	TRBV11-3	TGTGCCAGCAGTGGAGAGCGGGGGGGCAATGAGCAGTTCTTC	CASSGERGGNEQFF
TRBD1	TRBJ1-3	once	TRBV7-2	TGTGCCAGCAGCCCAGGGGGGTCTGGAAACACCATATATTTT	CASSPGGSGNTIYF
NA	TRBJ2-3	NA	TRBV19	TGTGCCAGTAGTATTAACAGGATCAGCACAGATACGCAGTATTTT	CASSINRISTDTQYF
NA	TRBJ1-1	NA	TRBV15	TGTGCCACCAGCAGAGACCCGGGGGCTGAAGCTTTCTTT	CATSRDPGAEAFF
NA	TRBJ1-2	NA	TRBV6-5	TGTGCCAGCAGTTACTCGATGGGGGGAGGCTATGGCTACACCTTC	CASSYSMGGGYGYTF
NA	TRBJ2-1	NA	TRBV11-2	TGTGCCAGCAGCTTAGTGACAGTGGAGCAGTTCTTC	CASSLVTVEQFF
NA	TRBJ1-3	NA	TRBV4-3	TGCGCCAGCAGCCAAGACGGGGGAACTGGAAACACCATATATTTT	CASSQDGGTGNTIYF
NA	TRBJ1-6	NA	TRBV7-2	TGTGCCAGCAGCTTAGGGGAGGGGGCACCCCTCCACTTT	CASSLGEGAPLHF
NA	TRBJ2-7	once	TRBV7-3	TGTGCCAGCAGCTTCCGGACTCCGTCCTACGAGCAGTACTTC	CASSFRTPSYEQYF
TRBD1	TRBJ1-5	NA	TRBV2	TGTGCCAGCTTAAAGGGACAGGGGGCAGGCCAGCCCCAGCATTTT	CASLKGQGAGQPQHF
NA	TRBJ2-3	few	TRBV10-3	TGTGCCAGCAGTTACTCGACTAGCACAGATACGCAGTATTTT	CASSYSTSTDTQYF
TRBD1	TRBJ2-5	NA	TRBV4-1	TGCGCCAGCAGCCAAGATTGGGCAGGGGGCTATGGGACCCAGTACTTC	CASSQDWAGGYGTQYF
NA	TRBJ1-5	NA	TRBV11-2	TGTGCCAGCAGCTTAGAGACAGGATCCAGGGCCCAGCATTTT	CASSLETGSRAQHF
TRBD1	TRBJ2-7	once	TRBV19	TGTGCCAGTAGTCCGGGACAGGGTGTCGAGCAGTACTTC	CASSPGQGVEQYF
NA	TRBJ2-6	NA	TRBV6-4	TGTGCCAGCAGTCTTTACTCTGGGGCCAACGTCCTGACTTTC	CASSLYSGANVLTF
TRBD2	TRBJ2-3	few	TRBV9	TGTGCCAGCAGCGTACTAGCGGGAGTAGCGGGGAATACGCAGTATTTT	CASSVLAGVAGNTQYF
NA	TRBJ1-2	once	TRBV7-3	TGTGCCAGCAGCTTTGGGAGTTTTAACTATGGCTACACCTTC	CASSFGSFNYGYTF
TRBD1	TRBJ2-7	NA	TRBV7-9	TGTGCCAGCACCCCCCCGGGACAGACATACGAGCAGTACTTC	CASTPPGQTYEQYF
NA	TRBJ1-3	NA	TRBV28	TGTGCCAGCACCTCTATTTCCCCCTCTGGAAACACCATATATTTT	CASTSISPSGNTIYF
NA	TRBJ1-2	NA	TRBV6-5	TGTGCCAGCAGTTACAGGGAGGACTATGGCTACACCTTC	CASSYREDYGYTF
TRBD2	TRBJ2-7	NA	TRBV28	TGTGCCAGCAGTTTCCTAGCGGGTGACGAGCAGTACTTC	CASSFLAGDEQYF
NA	TRBJ1-1	NA	TRBV28	TGTGCCAGCAGTTTATGGGCAGGGCGTAACGAAGCTTTCTTT	CASSLWAGRNEAFF
NA	TRBJ2-5	once	TRBV28	TGTGCCAGCAGTTTCGTGGGAGAGGAGACCCAGTACTTC	CASSFVGEETQYF
TRBD2	TRBJ2-5	NA	TRBV5-1	TGCGCCAGCAGCTTGCCTAGCGGGGGGAACCAAGAGACCCAGTACTTC	CASSLPSGGNQETQYF
NA	TRBJ2-7	NA	TRBV28	TGTGCCAGCAGTTCGGGAACCGCAGGGGTCTACGAGCAGTACTTC	CASSSGTAGVYEQYF
TRBD2	TRBJ2-3	NA	TRBV7-3	TGTGCCAGCAGGTTGATCGGGACTAGCGGTGCTAGCACAGATACGCAGTATTTT	CASRLIGTSGASTDTQYF
TRBD2	TRBJ2-1	NA	TRBV7-3	TGTGCCAGCAGCCTATGGGCGGGAGTCTCCCTCGAGAGCTCCTACAATGAGCAGTTCTTC	CASSLWAGVSLESSYNEQFF
NA	TRBJ1-1	few	TRBV19	TGTGCCAGTAGTCCGCTTCAGGGAGGGGGGACGGTTGCTTTCTTT	CASSPLQGGGTVAFF
TRBD1	TRBJ2-7	NA	TRBV27	TGTGCCAGCAGCAAGGACCGGGACAGCCCCTACGAGCAGTACTTC	CASSKDRDSPYEQYF
TRBD1	TRBJ1-2	NA	TRBV13	TGTGCCAGCAGCTTACACAGGGGAGGCTATGGCTACACCTTC	CASSLHRGGYGYTF
NA	TRBJ1-3	NA	TRBV6-6	TGTGCCAGCAGTTACTCGATGGGAGGCTTTGGAAACACCATATATTTT	CASSYSMGGFGNTIYF
NA	TRBJ2-4	NA	TRBV15	TGTGCCACCAGCACGGTCAGAGGAAACATTCAGTACTTC	CATSTVRGNIQYF
NA	TRBJ2-7	NA	TRBV15	TGTGCCACCAGCAGAGATCGAGGCCCGAGGAACTACGGGCAGTACTTC	CATSRDRGPRNYGQYF
NA	TRBJ1-2	NA	TRBV19	TGTGCCAGTAGTATTCTACAGAACTATGGCTACACCTTC	CASSILQNYGYTF
TRBD1	TRBJ2-2	NA	TRBV7-9	TGTGCCAGCAGCCTGGGGACAGAAATCACCGGGGAGCTGTTTTTT	CASSLGTEITGELFF
NA	TRBJ2-2	NA	TRBV11-3	TGTGCCAGCAGCTTAGGTTTCCAGGACACCGGGGAGCTGTTTTTT	CASSLGFQDTGELFF
TRBD2	TRBJ2-7	NA	TRBV27	TGTGCCAGCAGTTTCTCGGGACTAGCGAACGAGCAGTACTTC	CASSFSGLANEQYF
TRBD1	TRBJ1-1	NA	TRBV28	TGTGCCAGCACAGGGGGGCACACTGAAGCTTTCTTT	CASTGGHTEAFF
TRBD1	TRBJ2-5	NA	TRBV5-1	TGCGCCAGCAGCCCCGGGACAGGGGTCGTGGAGACCCAGTACTTC	CASSPGTGVVETQYF
TRBD1	TRBJ1-1	NA	TRBV18	TGTGCCAGCCCAGGGGACAGCATGAACACTGAAGCTTTCTTT	CASPGDSMNTEAFF
TRBD1	TRBJ1-3	NA	TRBV5-4	TGTGCCAGCAGCTCCTACAGGGGGACAGGAAACACCATATATTTT	CASSSYRGTGNTIYF
TRBD2	TRBJ2-1	NA	TRBV19	TGTGCCAGTAGTATTCAAGCGGGGGGGCGCTATGAGCAGTTCTTC	CASSIQAGGRYEQFF
NA	TRBJ2-3	NA	TRBV7-9	TGTGCCAGCAGCTATCGGGGGGCTAGCACAGATACGCAGTATTTT	CASSYRGASTDTQYF
TRBD1	TRBJ1-1	NA	TRBV6-5	TGTGCCAGCAGACCTGACAGGGGTGAAGCTTTCTTT	CASRPDRGEAFF
TRBD1	TRBJ2-7	NA	TRBV5-1	TGCGCCAGCAGCATAGCCGGGACAGGCCCTTCCTACGAGCAGTACTTC	CASSIAGTGPSYEQYF
TRBD1	TRBJ1-1	NA	TRBV7-3	TGTGCCAGCAGCTTAACTAGGGACAGCCCAAACACTGAAGCTTTCTTT	CASSLTRDSPNTEAFF
TRBD2	TRBJ2-3	once	TRBV9	TGTGCCAGCAGCGTAGGTAATAGCGGGAATACAGATACGCAGTATTTT	CASSVGNSGNTDTQYF